Listed below are T cell receptor beta chains from one sample, sequenced in a study of blood T cells in healthy people across ages. One entry per CDR3 protein, called by TCRdb with MiXCR from the 5' RACE reads. The table lists under 2 million distinct CDR3 sequences, almost 35% of them singletons. Material for sequencing was blood. The origin of the receptors is a woman aged 25 to 39 in good health. Each CDR3 is given with its conserved first and last residue.

TRBV5-1,TRBJ2-1,CASSLTGTVDNEQFF
TRBV12-3/TRBV12-4,TRBJ1-6,CASSRGTPSPMPLHF
TRBV15,TRBJ1-1,CATSRDRGQGRAEAFF
TRBV27,TRBJ1-1,CASSLSRAGGEAFF
TRBV3-1,TRBJ1-6,CASSRNPGTAQSPLHF
TRBV18,TRBJ2-5,CASSPETGVQETQYF
TRBV5-1,TRBJ2-5,CASSPSGAWGETQYF
TRBV28,TRBJ2-3,CASSAWAGGVPTDTQYF
TRBV5-1,TRBJ1-6,CASTDFDSPLHF
TRBV5-1,TRBJ2-7,CASSLARGGGALSAEQYF
TRBV24-1,TRBJ2-1,CATSVGGAGPSYNEQFF
TRBV5-1,TRBJ2-3,CASSLRASGEDTQYF
TRBV12-3/TRBV12-4,TRBJ2-1,CASSFSRGAVNEQFF
TRBV5-1,TRBJ2-3,CASSLRLAGNTDTQYF
TRBV2,TRBJ2-1,CASSSGRADEQFF
TRBV9,TRBJ2-3,CASNPFGGLAEDTQYF
TRBV7-9,TRBJ2-1,CASSPGLAGAYNEQFF
TRBV11-2,TRBJ2-5,CASSLLVRRETQYF
TRBV6-5,TRBJ1-1,CATGWNTEAFF
TRBV20-1,TRBJ2-1,CSATNGQGASNEQFF
TRBV20-1,TRBJ2-7,CSARDQGAGPYEQYF
TRBV19,TRBJ1-2,CATWEGLLNYGYTF
TRBV6-1,TRBJ2-5,CASHLGQLQETQYF
TRBV18,-,CASSGGYHEQYF
TRBV6-1,TRBJ1-2,CAISPGQGSDYGYTF
TRBV28,TRBJ2-6,CASSFWADSGANVLTF
TRBV3-1,TRBJ2-7,CASSQDGEEQYF
TRBV6-1,TRBJ2-5,CASFKGGSLQETQYF
TRBV7-9,TRBJ2-5,CASSLRPVSEGSETQYF
TRBV20-1,TRBJ1-4,CSAREWQGANEKLFF
TRBV27,TRBJ1-4,CASSLRRGEKLFF
TRBV3-1,TRBJ2-5,CASSQPREETQYF
TRBV20-1,TRBJ2-2,CSARDGGRTGELFF
TRBV6-6,TRBJ1-4,CASSYSGGEGEKLFF
TRBV29-1,TRBJ2-7,CSVEGGLGSSYEQYF
TRBV18,TRBJ1-2,CASSPADSEFYGYTF
TRBV28,TRBJ2-1,CASSRASGSSYNEQFF
TRBV20-1,TRBJ2-1,CSALGTSGIDEQFF
TRBV7-9,TRBJ2-7,CASSSGSRGRPLSSYEQYF
TRBV4-3,TRBJ2-5,CASSQVGQQYQETQYF
TRBV20-1,TRBJ2-1,CSARDRWGLDYNEQFF
TRBV12-5,TRBJ2-1,CASGLAMSGRVSYNEQFF
TRBV27,TRBJ2-1,CASCGLAGYNEQFF
TRBV12-3/TRBV12-4,TRBJ2-3,CASSWTGSTDTQYF
TRBV7-8,TRBJ2-3,CASSFGLAGTRTDTQYF
TRBV15,TRBJ1-1,CATSRDTDTEAFF